Presented here are 21 T cell receptor beta chains from one specimen sequenced in a study of long-term antiretroviral therapy in people with HIV. Survey-level immunoSEQ v3.0 assays were run. TCRdb's copy holds only in-frame clones and misses some; the assay was immunoSEQ multiplex PCR. The sample holds some 18,000 clones, 70% to 90% seen once. The sample here was unsorted PBMCs, taken 0.6 years after starting antiretroviral therapy. The receptors were gathered from a woman younger than 35 with HIV.

This clone was observed once. The CDR3 sequence: CASRESGEPSNEQFF. Written as DNA, the CDR3 is TGTGCCAGCAGAGAGAGCGGGGAGCCTTCTAATGAGCAGTTCTTC. The chain is built from TRBV6-5 and TRBJ2-1, with TRBD2 identical over 7 bases. There are 15 residues in the CDR3. Germline lookup yields CDR1 MNHEY and CDR2 SVGAGI. The ends lost 6 bases at V and 7 bases at J; junction bases unmatched: 12.

The chain joins TRBV11-2 to TRBJ2-7, with D tentatively TRBD2 (6 bases). This CDR3 spans 16 amino acids. V shed 3 bases and J shed 0 bases, with 15 bases lying between them. The V gene's germline CDR1 is SGHAT and CDR2 FQNNGV. The CDR3 DNA reads TGTGCCAGCAGCTTCACTTCCGGGGGATACTCCTACGAGCAGTACTTC. It codes for CASSFTSGGYSYEQYF. Looking up the rest from reference TRBV11-2 and TRBJ2-7 gives the full variable domain: EAGVAQSPRYKIIEKRQSVAFWCNPISGHATLYWYQQILGQGPKLLIQFQNNGVVDDSQLPKDRFSAERLKGVDSTLKIQPAKLEDSAVYLCASSFTSGGYSYEQYFGPGTRLTVT.

The chain has TRBV4-1 and TRBJ1-2; D is undetermined. Between the trimmed V and J ends, which lost 0 bases and 4 bases, there was a span of 12 bases. The CDR3 has 15 amino acids. Germline V CDR1 and CDR2: MGHRA, YSYEKL. CDR3 amino acids: CASSQEAAGPYGYTF. The DNA for the CDR3 is TGCGCCAGCAGCCAAGAAGCCGCCGGGCCCTATGGCTACACCTTC.

With respect to this clone: The same CDR3 arises from other DNA sequences in this sample as well. V gene TRBV19 combines with J gene TRBJ1-5; D not certain. The V and J ends lost 1 base and 2 bases respectively, with 9 bases between them. The CDR3 extends over 15 amino acids. The germline CDR1 and CDR2 sequences are LNHDA and SQIVND (reference sequence). The CDR3 bases are TGTGCCAGTAGTATAGGGTTACGGGGCAATCAGCCCCAGCATTTT. Its protein is CASSIGLRGNQPQHF.

V usage is TRBV29-1 and J usage is TRBJ2-5; D is uncertain. This CDR3 comprises 13 residues. Trimming stripped 4 bases from V and 5 bases from J, with 14 bases between. Germline V CDR1 and CDR2: SQVTM, ANQGSEA. CDR3 in DNA: TGCAGCGTTGGGGCCAACAAGGCGGAGACCCAGTACTTC. Protein: CSVGANKAETQYF.

This clone was counted only a few times. This chain joins TRBV6-1 and TRBJ2-3; 11 bases agree with TRBD1. Germline CDR1 reads MNHNS; CDR2 reads SASEGT. This CDR3 has 16 residues. The ends lost 0 bases at V and 4 bases at J; junction bases unmatched: 3. The CDR3 region has the DNA TGTGCCAGCAGTGAAGCGCAGGGACAGGGGGCAGATACGCAGTATTTT. It translates to CASSEAQGQGADTQYF.

This clone was detected a few times. The V call is TRBV6-1, the J call TRBJ2-7, with a possible D match to TRBD1 (5 bases). V shed 7 bases and J shed 0 bases, with 13 bases lying between them. Germline loops: CDR1 MNHNS, CDR2 SASEGT. CDR3 length equals 14 residues. CDR3 sequence reads: CASIQTGSSYEQYF. In DNA, the CDR3 is TGTGCCAGCATCCAAACAGGTAGCTCCTACGAGCAGTACTTC.

The chain carries TRBV19 and TRBJ1-2; a weak D match, TRBD1 (6 bases). This CDR3 contains 16 residues. Germline CDR1 and CDR2: LNHDA and SQIVND (reference sequence). V was clipped by 7 bases and J by 0 bases, with 18 bases between them. CDR3 in amino acids: CASTPGHLSSNYGYTF. CDR3 bases: TGTGCCAGTACTCCGGGACACTTGTCTTCTAACTATGGCTACACCTTC.

In DNA, the CDR3 is TGTGCCATCAGCCCGGAGCGCGGTCTCACCGGGGAGCTGTTTTTT. Protein sequence: CAISPERGLTGELFF. The chain carries TRBV10-3 and TRBJ2-2; D uncertain. Germline V gene lookup returns CDR1 ENHRY and CDR2 SYGVKD. Trimming cost V 6 bases and J 4 bases, with 15 bases left between them. The CDR3 is 15 residues long.

The V gene is TRBV5-4, the J gene TRBJ1-1; D call uncertain. Germline CDR1 SGHNT, CDR2 YYREEE (reference sequence). The CDR3 loop spans 15 amino acids. Trimming removed 0 bases from V and 3 bases from J, with 12 bases in between. For the CDR3, the DNA is TGTGCCAGCAGCTTGGAAATGGAGAGGGACACTGAAGCTTTCTTT. Translated, it gives CASSLEMERDTEAFF.

The gene calls are TRBV10-2 and TRBJ1-4, with D unclear. Trimming removed 2 bases at V and 0 bases at J, with 10 bases between. This CDR3 has 16 residues. Germline V gene sequence: CDR1 WSHSY, CDR2 SAAADI. The CDR3 sequence is CASSERWAPTNEKLFF. In nucleotides, the CDR3 is TGCGCCAGCAGTGAGAGATGGGCGCCAACTAATGAAAAACTGTTTTTT.

The V gene is TRBV27, the J gene TRBJ1-2; weak D call: TRBD1 (6 bases). The V gene lost 5 bases and the J gene lost 2 bases, with 12 bases spanning the gap. CDR1 and CDR2 (germline): MNHEY, SMNVEV (reference sequence). The CDR3 has 14 residues. The chain's CDR3 is CASSPNTGNYGYTF. CDR3 nucleotide sequence: TGTGCCAGCAGTCCTAACACAGGGAACTATGGCTACACCTTC.

V is TRBV4-3 and J is TRBJ1-6; D uncertain. Trimming took off 1 base at V and 6 bases at J, with 7 bases between the two ends. Germline V gives CDR1 LGHNA, CDR2 YSLEER. This CDR3 is built from 14 residues. For the CDR3, the DNA is TGCGCCAGCAGCCAAGCCCTGGTTAATTCACCCCTCCACTTT. Translation: CASSQALVNSPLHF.

The gene calls are TRBV5-4 and TRBJ1-1; unclear D gene. Trimming left V 0 bases short and J 2 bases short, with 8 bases between. The CDR3 length is 14 residues. In germline, CDR1 is SGHNT, CDR2 YYREEE (reference sequence). The CDR3, as DNA: TGTGCCAGCAGCTTGGCGGGAGGAAACACTGAAGCTTTCTTT. Translating gives CASSLAGGNTEAFF.

This chain uses TRBV5-4 with TRBJ1-1; unclear D gene. Germline-derived CDR1 and CDR2 are SGHNT and YYREEE (reference sequence). V lost 9 bases and J 6 bases, leaving 27 bases between the germline ends. This CDR3 has 16 residues. The CDR3 here is CAITRWQRTVTSEAFF. The CDR3 DNA reads TGTGCCATTACGAGATGGCAGAGGACCGTGACTTCTGAAGCTTTCTTT.

This clone has a handful of counts. The V and J genes are TRBV6-5 and TRBJ1-6, with D maybe TRBD1 (6 bases). CDR3 length: 14 amino acids. V was shortened by 2 bases and J by 9 bases, with 11 bases between the two germline ends. In germline, CDR1 is MNHEY, CDR2 SVGAGI. CDR3 bases: TGTGCCAGCAGTTACGTCGGGGGCCTTTCACCCCTCCACTTT. Translated, it gives CASSYVGGLSPLHF.

The chain combines TRBV29-1 with TRBJ2-5; the D is unclear. V was shortened by 0 bases and J by 4 bases, with 0 bases between the two germline ends. CDR3 length equals 10 residues. Germline V gene lookup returns CDR1 SQVTM and CDR2 ANQGSEA. The CDR3 DNA sequence: TGCAGCGTTGAAGAAGAGACCCAGTACTTC. This gives the protein CSVEEETQYF. The full variable domain, rest sourced from reference TRBV29-1 and TRBJ2-5, is SAVISQKPSRDICQRGTSLTIQCQVDSQVTMMFWYRQQPGQSLTLIATANQGSEATYESGFVIDKFPISRPNLTFSTLTVSNMSPEDSSIYLCSVEEETQYFGPGTRLLVL.

The chain has TRBV6-5 and TRBJ1-5; the D gene is possibly TRBD1 (5 bases). The CDR3 has 15 amino acids. With 6 bases removed from V and 1 base from J, the gap between germline ends came to 13 bases. Germline V gene data show CDR1 as MNHEY and CDR2 as SVGAGI. The chain's CDR3 is CASRPSEGSNQPQHF. The CDR3, as DNA: TGTGCCAGCAGACCCTCAGAGGGGAGCAATCAGCCCCAGCATTTT.

This chain uses TRBV9 with TRBJ2-7; TRBD1 matches 9 bases. With 4 bases clipped from V and 6 bases from J, the junction kept 8 bases outside the gene matches. CDR1 and CDR2 from the germline V gene are SGDLS and YYNGEE. The CDR3 consists of 14 residues. The CDR3: CASSYRTGESEQYF. The DNA for the CDR3 is TGTGCCAGCAGCTACAGGACAGGGGAAAGCGAGCAGTACTTC. The whole variable domain, filled in from reference TRBV9 and TRBJ2-7, reads DSGVTQTPKHLITATGQRVTLRCSPRSGDLSVYWYQQSLDQGLQFLIQYYNGEERAKGNILERFSAQQFPDLHSELNLSSLELGDSALYFCASSYRTGESEQYFGPGTRLTVT.

The chain combines TRBV7-2 with TRBJ1-1; D might be TRBD1 (5 bases). The CDR3 is 14 amino acids. V was trimmed by 3 bases and J by 0 bases, leaving 8 bases between them. Germline CDR1 SGHTA, CDR2 FQGNSA. CDR3 amino acids: CASSLGHLNTEAFF. DNA for the CDR3: TGTGCCAGCAGCTTGGGGCACCTGAACACTGAAGCTTTCTTT.

The chain carries TRBV5-1 and TRBJ2-7; D not resolved. The CDR3 covers 14 residues. Germline CDR1 reads SGHRS; CDR2 reads YFSETQ. Trimming cost V 1 base and J 1 base, with 9 bases left between them. CDR3 sequence reads: CASSLSWLSYEQYF. Here the CDR3 DNA reads TGCGCCAGCAGCTTGTCTTGGTTATCCTACGAGCAGTACTTC.